This TCR beta chain stems from a study of blood T cell repertoires in COVID-19. Background on the study: Sources were T cells, B-cell-depleted T cells, or PBMCs; the material itself was cDNA or gDNA.

Produced via immunoSEQ multiplex PCR; TCRdb's table is partial and in-frame only. The data contain around 70,000 clones, more than 60% of them singletons. The sequence was collected from a human donor in a cohort sampled during active COVID-19. The sample taken for sequencing was peripheral blood.

The CDR3 DNA reads as TGTGCCAGCAGCTCTAGGTCTAGCGGGGGGCTTGATGAGCAGTTCTTC. This encodes CASSSRSSGGLDEQFF. The V gene is TRBV7-2, the J gene TRBJ2-1; 11 bases line up with TRBD2. The CDR3 sequence is 16 residues long. Unmatched junction bases numbered 10, after V lost 4 bases and J lost 8 bases. The V gene's germline CDR1 is SGHTA and CDR2 FQGNSA.